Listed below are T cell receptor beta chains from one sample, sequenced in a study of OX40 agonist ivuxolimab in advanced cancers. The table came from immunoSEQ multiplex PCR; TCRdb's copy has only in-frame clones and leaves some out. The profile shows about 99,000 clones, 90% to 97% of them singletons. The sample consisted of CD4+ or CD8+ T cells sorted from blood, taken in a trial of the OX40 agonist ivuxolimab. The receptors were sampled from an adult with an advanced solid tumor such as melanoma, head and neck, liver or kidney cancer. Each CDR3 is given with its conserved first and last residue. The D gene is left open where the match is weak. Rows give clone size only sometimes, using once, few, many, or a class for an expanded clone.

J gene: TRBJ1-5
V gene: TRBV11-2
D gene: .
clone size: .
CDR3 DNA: TGTGCCAGCAGCTTAGGGGGAGGACAGCCCCAGCATTTT
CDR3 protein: CASSLGGGQPQHF

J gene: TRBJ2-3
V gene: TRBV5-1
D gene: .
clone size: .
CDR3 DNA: TGCGCCAGCAGCTTGGTGCCTGGAGAAACAGATACGCAGTATTTT
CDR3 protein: CASSLVPGETDTQYF

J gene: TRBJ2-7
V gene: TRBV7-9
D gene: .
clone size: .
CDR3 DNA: TGTGCCAGCAGTGGGTTAGTCTACGAGCAGTACTTC
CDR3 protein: CASSGLVYEQYF

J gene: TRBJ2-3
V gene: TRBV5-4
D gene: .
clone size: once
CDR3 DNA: TGTGCCAGCAGCTCTATCACAGATACGCAGTATTTT
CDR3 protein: CASSSITDTQYF

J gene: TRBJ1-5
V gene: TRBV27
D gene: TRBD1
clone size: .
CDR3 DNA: TGTGCCAGCAGTTTATCAGGGGCAGGGGGACAAAATCAGCCCCAGCATTTT
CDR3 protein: CASSLSGAGGQNQPQHF

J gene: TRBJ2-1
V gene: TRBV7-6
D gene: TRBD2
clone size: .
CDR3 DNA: TGTGCCAGCAGCCTCCGAGCGGGACCTGAGCAGTTCTTC
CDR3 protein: CASSLRAGPEQFF

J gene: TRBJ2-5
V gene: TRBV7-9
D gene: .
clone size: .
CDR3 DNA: TGTGCCAGCAGCTGGGAGGGGGTAGAAGAGACCCAGTACTTC
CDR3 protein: CASSWEGVEETQYF

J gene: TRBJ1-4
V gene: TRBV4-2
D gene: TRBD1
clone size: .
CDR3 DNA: TGTGCCAGCAGCCAACCCCCCCAGGGGGAGGGGACAAATGAAAAACTGTTTTTT
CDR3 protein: CASSQPPQGEGTNEKLFF

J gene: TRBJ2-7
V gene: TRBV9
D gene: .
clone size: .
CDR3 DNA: TGTGCCAGCAGCCCCTCAAACGCGTTCTACGAGCAGTACTTC
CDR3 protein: CASSPSNAFYEQYF

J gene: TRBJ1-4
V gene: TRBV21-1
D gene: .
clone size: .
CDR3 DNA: TGTGCCAGCAGCAATAAAGGGGGAGTAACTAATGAAAAACTGTTTTTT
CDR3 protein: CASSNKGGVTNEKLFF

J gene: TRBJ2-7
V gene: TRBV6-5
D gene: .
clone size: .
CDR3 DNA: TGTGCCAGCAGTTACGGGACGGATAGAGAGCAGTACTTC
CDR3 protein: CASSYGTDREQYF

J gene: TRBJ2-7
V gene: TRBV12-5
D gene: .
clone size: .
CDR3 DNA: TGTGCTAGTGGTTTGTCGGGGGCGGACGAGCAGTACTTC
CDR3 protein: CASGLSGADEQYF

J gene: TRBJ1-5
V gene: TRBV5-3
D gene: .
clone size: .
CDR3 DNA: TGTGCCAGAAGCCCCTGTGGGGTCCTATGTGTGGGCAATCAGCCCCAGCATTTT
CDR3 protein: CARSPCGVLCVGNQPQHF

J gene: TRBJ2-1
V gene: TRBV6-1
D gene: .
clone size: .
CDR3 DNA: TGTGCCAGCAGTGCCGGGACTGAGCAGTTCTTC
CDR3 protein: CASSAGTEQFF

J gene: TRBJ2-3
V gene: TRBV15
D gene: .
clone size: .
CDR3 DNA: TGTGCCACCAGCAGAGATTATCCCGGCGCAGATACGCAGTATTTT
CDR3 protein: CATSRDYPGADTQYF

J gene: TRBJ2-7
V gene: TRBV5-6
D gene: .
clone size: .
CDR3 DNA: TGTGCCAGCAGTTGGGCCTCCGAGCAGTACTTC
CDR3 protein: CASSWASEQYF

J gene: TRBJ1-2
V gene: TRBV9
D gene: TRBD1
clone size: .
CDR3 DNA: TGTGCCAGCAGTGACACAGCGGGACAGGGATGGTATGGCTACACCTTC
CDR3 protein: CASSDTAGQGWYGYTF

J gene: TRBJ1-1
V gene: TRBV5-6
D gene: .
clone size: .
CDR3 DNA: TGTGCCAGCAGCTTGGGGGAGGCCCCTGAAGCTTTCTTT
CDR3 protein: CASSLGEAPEAFF

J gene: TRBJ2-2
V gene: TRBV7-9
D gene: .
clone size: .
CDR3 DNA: TGTGCCAGCAGCTTAGGAGGGATACCGAGCCTAGCGAACACCGGGGAGCTGTTTTTT
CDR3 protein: CASSLGGIPSLANTGELFF

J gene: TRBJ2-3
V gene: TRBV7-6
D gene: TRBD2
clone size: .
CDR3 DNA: TGTGCCAGCTCCGGGAGCGGGGGTACAGATACGCAGTATTTT
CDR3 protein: CASSGSGGTDTQYF

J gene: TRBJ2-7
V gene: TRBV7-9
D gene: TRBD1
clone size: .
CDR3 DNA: TGTGCCAGCATCTCGGACAGGGGGCGCGAGCAGTACTTC
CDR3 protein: CASISDRGREQYF